The source of this TCR beta chain is a study of cytomegalovirus exposure and HLA in healthy donors. Concerning this clone: Antigen: not known.

Study-wide results and limits: 150 to 200 TCR beta chains were listed as cytomegalovirus-associated.

Profiling relied on immunoSEQ multiplex PCR, and the TCRdb table lists in-frame clones only, not all of them. The sample lists over 120,000 clones; roughly 89% were seen once. The sample was PBMCs. This clonotype originated in a woman in her late teens or twenties in good health and CMV-seropositive.

The CDR3 spells CASSQDQETQYF. The DNA for the CDR3 is TGTGCCAGCAGCCAGGACCAAGAGACCCAGTACTTC. The chain uses TRBV7-7 and TRBJ2-5; D uncertain. The CDR3 runs 12 residues. V lost 5 bases and J lost 0, with 4 bases in between. Germline loops: CDR1 SSHAT, CDR2 FNYEAQ (reference sequence).